Listed here is a single TCR beta chain. Its cognate antigen is unknown. The sample is drawn from a study of cytomegalovirus exposure and HLA in healthy donors. Across the whole study: As released early, the data held some 80 million unique TCRs from HLA-typed donors.

The PCR employed 60 Vbeta primers together with 13 Jbeta primers. Assay: immunoSEQ multiplex PCR; the TCRdb copy retains only in-frame clones and omits some. This table has 150,000 to 200,000 clones, roughly 85% appearing once. The study's findings and limits: Later analysis associated a missense DCLRE1C variant with TCR beta V- and J-gene trimming.

CDR1 and CDR2 from the germline V gene are WSHSY and SAAADI. The CDR3 is made up of 15 amino acids. V shed 3 bases, J shed 4 bases, and the junction held 6 bases outside the gene matches. The TCR comes from a woman between 45 and 60 years old in good health and CMV-seropositive. V gene TRBV10-2 combines with J gene TRBJ1-1; 9 bases match TRBD1. The specimen was PBMCs. Written as DNA, the CDR3 is TGCGCCAGCAGTGACTTACGACAGGGGGGCACTGAAGCTTTCTTT. It yields the protein CASSDLRQGGTEAFF.